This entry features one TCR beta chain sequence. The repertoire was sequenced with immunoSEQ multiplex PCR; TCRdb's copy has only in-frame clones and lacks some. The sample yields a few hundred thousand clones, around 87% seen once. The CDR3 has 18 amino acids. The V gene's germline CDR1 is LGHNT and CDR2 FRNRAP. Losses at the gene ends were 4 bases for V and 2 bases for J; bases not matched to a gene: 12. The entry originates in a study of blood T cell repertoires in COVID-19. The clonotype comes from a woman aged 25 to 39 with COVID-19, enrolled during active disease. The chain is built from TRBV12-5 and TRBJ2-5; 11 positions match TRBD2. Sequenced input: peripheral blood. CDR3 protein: CASGSSGTSGLYQETQYF. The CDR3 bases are TGTGCTAGTGGTTCCTCCGGGACTAGCGGACTGTATCAAGAGACCCAGTACTTC.